The 14 T cell receptor beta chains below were found in one sample sequenced in a study of post-analysis software for immune sequencing data. The antigens these receptors bind are not known. Study-wide findings and caveats: The study found TRBV5-6, TRBV5-1 and TRBV20-1 among five or six TRBV segments more frequent in patients than controls.

Libraries were made from TCR beta cDNA, and they carried unique molecular identifiers. TCRdb re-analysed the PCR reads in MiXCR, keeping a single row per CDR3 protein. This sample has around 710,000 distinct CDR3 sequences, with more than 45% found just once. Specimen: blood. These receptor sequences come from a girl aged 5-17 years with multiple sclerosis.

Points on this clonotype: A much larger clone lies a single base off, so this may be a read error. The chain links TRBV7-9 to TRBJ2-3; 11 nucleotides align to TRBD2. Germline CDR1 reads SEHNR; CDR2 reads FQNEAQ (reference sequence). Trimming removed 5 bases from V and 2 bases from J; junction bases left unmatched: 6. This CDR3 is built from 16 residues. The CDR3 region has the DNA TGTGCCAGCAGCCTCCCTAGCGGGAGGCCCACAGATACGCAGTATTTT. Its translation is CASSLPSGRPTDTQYF.

This clonotype appeared a few times. The chain is built from TRBV5-1 and TRBJ2-4, with 7 bases matching TRBD2. The tail of the sequence fits TRBJ2-7 better, so the J call may be wrong. Germline assignment: CDR1 SGHRS and CDR2 YFSETQ. This CDR3 spans 15 amino acids. CDR3 nucleotide sequence: TGCGCCAGCAGCCCCAGTGTTCTAGCGGAGGACGAGCAGTACTTC. It yields the protein CASSPSVLAEDEQYF.

This clonotype was seen just once. The CDR3: CASSALFYGYTF. CDR3 nucleotides: TGTGCCAGCAGCGCACTATTCTATGGCTACACCTTC. This chain uses TRBV25-1 with TRBJ1-2; D remains unclear. The CDR3 consists of 12 residues. Germline V gene lookup returns CDR1 MGHDK and CDR2 SYGVNS. The V end was cut by 6 bases, the J end by 4 bases, with 9 bases between.

The V gene is TRBV15, the J gene TRBJ2-5; TRBD1 matches at 7 bases. The J call may be faulty, since TRBJ2-7 better matches the DNA end. The CDR3 is made up of 16 amino acids. Per the germline V gene, CDR1 is LNHNV and CDR2 is YYDKDF (reference sequence). The DNA of the CDR3 is TGTGCCACCAGCAGAGATTTCGGGACAGCTATCTACGAGCAGTACTTC. Translation gives CATSRDFGTAIYEQYF.

The chain joins TRBV7-8 to TRBJ2-7, with 10 bases aligning to TRBD2. V trimming: 8 bases; J trimming: 0 bases; junction bases outside the gene matches: 10. Per germline, CDR1 SGHVS and CDR2 FQNEAQ. The CDR3 loop spans 16 amino acids. CDR3: CASGLSPSGSSYEQYF. CDR3 DNA sequence: TGTGCCAGCGGCCTGTCGCCTAGCGGGAGCTCCTACGAGCAGTACTTC.

This clonotype turned up a few times. This rearrangement joins TRBV5-1 to TRBJ2-2, with D tentatively TRBD1 (5 bases). The CDR3 is 14 residues long. Trimming shortened V by 5 bases and J by 7 bases, and 15 bases separated the two germline ends. Germline loops: CDR1 SGHRS, CDR2 YFSETQ. The CDR3 sequence is CASSSPQGNGELFF. In DNA form, the CDR3 reads TGCGCCAGCAGTTCCCCGCAGGGAAACGGGGAGCTGTTTTTT.

V is TRBV7-9 and J is TRBJ2-7; D gene uncertain. Between the trimmed V and J ends, which lost 5 bases and 2 bases, there was a span of 13 bases. Germline V gene sequence: CDR1 SEHNR, CDR2 FQNEAQ (reference sequence). CDR3 size: 14 residues. CDR3 DNA sequence: TGTGCCAGCAGCCCCTCGAGGATGCCCTACGAGCAGTACTTC. Amino acid sequence: CASSPSRMPYEQYF.

The rearrangement links TRBV10-2 to TRBJ2-5; 9 bases agree with TRBD1. The DNA end favors TRBJ2-7, so the J call may be wrong. There are 13 residues in the CDR3. Germline CDR1 WSHSY, CDR2 SAAADI. The CDR3 DNA sequence: TGCGCCACTTCGACAGGGGGTAGCAACGAGCAGTACTTC. Its protein product is CATSTGGSNEQYF.

This clonotype was counted a few times. The rearrangement links TRBV5-4 to TRBJ2-7; D not certain. V lost 2 bases, J lost 0 bases, and 9 bases lay in between. The CDR3 length is 14 residues. Germline-derived CDR1 and CDR2 are SGHNT and YYREEE (reference sequence). CDR3 region: CASSFGVSSYEQYF. The CDR3 DNA follows: TGTGCCAGCAGCTTCGGCGTAAGCTCCTACGAGCAGTACTTC.

This clonotype was recorded only once. V is TRBV12-3 or TRBV12-4 and J is TRBJ2-7, with 9 positions matching TRBD2. With V trimmed by 3 bases and J by 2 bases, 8 bases remained unmatched. The CDR3 has 16 amino acids. The CDR3 protein is CASSFEAGGGTYEQYF. The DNA of the CDR3 is TGTGCCAGCAGTTTTGAAGCGGGAGGAGGCACCTACGAGCAGTACTTC.

The sample holds a few counts of this clonotype. V usage is TRBV15 and J usage is TRBJ2-5; D is ambiguous. The CDR3 is 16 amino acids. Per germline, CDR1 LNHNV and CDR2 YYDKDF (reference sequence). V lost 0 bases and J 2 bases, leaving 13 bases between the germline ends. The CDR3: CATSRDLKQLQETQYF. The CDR3 nucleotides are TGTGCCACCAGCAGAGATTTGAAACAGTTACAAGAGACCCAGTACTTC.

The rearrangement uses TRBV12-3 or TRBV12-4 and TRBJ2-7; D gene uncertain. The V and J ends lost 3 bases and 5 bases respectively, with 14 bases between them. The CDR3 extends over 14 amino acids. CDR3 in DNA: TGTGCCAGCAGTTTGAATGAAGAGTACCACGAGCAGTACTTC. It translates to CASSLNEEYHEQYF.

This clonotype was detected only once. This chain links TRBV20-1 with TRBJ2-1; 7 bases are a match to TRBD2. V trimming: 2 bases; J trimming: 0 bases; junction bases outside the gene matches: 13. The germline CDR1 and CDR2 sequences are DFQATT and SNEGSKA (reference sequence). The CDR3 has 18 amino acids. The CDR3 DNA is TGCAGTGCTAGACCGTTAGCGGACCCGGGGGGCTCCTACAATGAGCAGTTCTTC. Translation: CSARPLADPGGSYNEQFF.

In its sample, this clonotype was seen a few times. The V and J genes are TRBV12-3 or TRBV12-4 and TRBJ2-7; 7 bases are shared with TRBD1. Trimming removed 1 base from V and 3 bases from J; junction bases left unmatched: 9. The CDR3 sequence is 16 residues long. In DNA, the CDR3 is TGTGCCAGCAGTTTAGGTCCCGGGACAGCACTCTACGAGCAGTACTTC. Amino acid sequence: CASSLGPGTALYEQYF.